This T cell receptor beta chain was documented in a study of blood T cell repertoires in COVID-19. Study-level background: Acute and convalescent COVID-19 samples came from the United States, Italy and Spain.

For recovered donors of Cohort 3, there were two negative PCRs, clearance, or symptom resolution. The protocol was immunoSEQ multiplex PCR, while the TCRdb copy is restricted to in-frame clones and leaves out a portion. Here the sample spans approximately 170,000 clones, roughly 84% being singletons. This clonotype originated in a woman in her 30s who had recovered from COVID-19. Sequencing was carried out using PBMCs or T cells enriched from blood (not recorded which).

CDR3 sequence reads: CASSQGQSSGNTIYF. The CDR3 DNA reads as TGTGCCAGCAGCCAAGGGCAAAGCTCTGGAAACACCATATATTTT. The chain uses TRBV14 and TRBJ1-3; D gene ambiguous. The CDR3 covers 15 residues. Looked up from germline, CDR1 is SGHDN and CDR2 is FVKESK. V was shortened by 1 base and J by 0 bases, with 7 bases between the two germline ends.